A selection of T cell receptor beta chains follows, all from one sample in a study of beta chain features in type 1 diabetes. The data were produced by immunoSEQ multiplex PCR, yet TCRdb's version contains in-frame clones alone and is incomplete. In the table there are 120,000 to 150,000 clones, around 13% of which are singletons. The sequencing sample was made of central memory CD4+ T cells from blood. Every receptor here comes from a young man with type 1 diabetes. Each CDR3 is given with its conserved first and last residue. The order of the fields is clone size, V gene, J gene, D gene, CDR3 DNA, CDR3 protein. The D gene is left open where the match is weak. Size is omitted from some rows. Given values are once, few, many or a class for expanded clones.

size: few
V: TRBV7-8
J: TRBJ2-1
D: TRBD2
DNA: TGTGCCAGCAGCTCAGCGGGGGGGGTCTACAATGAGCAGTTCTTC
CDR3: CASSSAGGVYNEQFF

size: few
V: TRBV28
J: TRBJ1-1
D: .
DNA: TGTGCCAGCCCTAGGGGGGATGAAGCTTTCTTT
CDR3: CASPRGDEAFF

size: .
V: TRBV4-1
J: TRBJ1-1
D: .
DNA: TGCGCCAGCAGCCAAGATATAAGTAACACTGAAGCTTTCTTT
CDR3: CASSQDISNTEAFF

size: few
V: TRBV9
J: TRBJ1-1
D: .
DNA: TGTGCCAGCAGCGTAGTTAATATGAGATTGAACACTGAAGCTTTCTTT
CDR3: CASSVVNMRLNTEAFF

size: .
V: TRBV7-9
J: TRBJ2-5
D: TRBD1
DNA: TGTGCCAGCAGTCTCGGGGCAGGGGGCGCAGGAGAGACCCAGTACTTC
CDR3: CASSLGAGGAGETQYF

size: .
V: TRBV19
J: TRBJ2-1
D: .
DNA: TGTGCCAGTAGTATAAGGGGGACTTGGTCCTACAATGAGCAGTTCTTC
CDR3: CASSIRGTWSYNEQFF

size: .
V: TRBV6-1
J: TRBJ1-4
D: .
DNA: TGTGCCAGCAGGGGAAATCCATCAACTAATGAAAAACTGTTTTTT
CDR3: CASRGNPSTNEKLFF

size: few
V: TRBV19
J: TRBJ2-6
D: .
DNA: TGTGCCACCTTAGTATCAGGTGGGGCCAACGTCCTGACTTTC
CDR3: CATLVSGGANVLTF

size: .
V: TRBV18
J: TRBJ1-4
D: .
DNA: TGTGCCAGCTCCCCTTCCAGGGATGAAAAACTGTTTTTT
CDR3: CASSPSRDEKLFF

size: .
V: TRBV11-3
J: TRBJ1-6
D: TRBD1
DNA: TGTGCCAGCAGCGCCGGACAGGGGAAAAATTCACCCCTCCACTTT
CDR3: CASSAGQGKNSPLHF

size: .
V: TRBV4-2
J: TRBJ1-2
D: .
DNA: TGTGCCAGCAGCCAAGGCGGTACAGCAGGGGGCTACACCTTC
CDR3: CASSQGGTAGGYTF

size: .
V: TRBV27
J: TRBJ1-3
D: .
DNA: TGTGCCAGCAGAGCGTTCTCTGGAAACACCATATATTTT
CDR3: CASRAFSGNTIYF

size: few
V: TRBV11-3
J: TRBJ2-3
D: .
DNA: TGTGCCAGCAGCCAGGGGCTCAGCACAGATACGCAGTATTTT
CDR3: CASSQGLSTDTQYF

size: few
V: TRBV5-8
J: TRBJ2-5
D: .
DNA: TGTGCCAGCAGAGGCCGACAGCCAGAAGAGACCCAGTACTTC
CDR3: CASRGRQPEETQYF

size: few
V: TRBV7-3
J: TRBJ2-2
D: .
DNA: TGTGCCAGCAGCTTATGGACGGGACCGAACACCGGGGAGCTGTTTTTT
CDR3: CASSLWTGPNTGELFF

size: many
V: TRBV2
J: TRBJ2-5
D: TRBD2
DNA: TGTGCCAGCAGCTTAGGACTAGCGGGAGAGACCCAGTACTTC
CDR3: CASSLGLAGETQYF

size: once
V: TRBV4-2
J: TRBJ2-3
D: TRBD2
DNA: TGTGCCAGCAGCCAAGATCGCTCGCGGGGGGCTCTCGGTACAGATACGCAGTATTTT
CDR3: CASSQDRSRGALGTDTQYF

size: .
V: TRBV4-1
J: TRBJ2-5
D: TRBD1
DNA: TGCGCCAGCAGCCCGGGACAGGGCGGGGAGACCCAGTACTTC
CDR3: CASSPGQGGETQYF

size: .
V: TRBV7-9
J: TRBJ1-2
D: TRBD1
DNA: TGTGCCAGCAGCTCCAACCCAGGGGGAGGCTATGGCTACACCTTC
CDR3: CASSSNPGGGYGYTF

size: .
V: TRBV18
J: TRBJ1-1
D: TRBD1
DNA: TGTGCCAGCTCAACCGGGACAGGGATTTCCACTGAAGCTTTCTTT
CDR3: CASSTGTGISTEAFF

size: few
V: TRBV27
J: TRBJ2-7
D: .
DNA: TGTGCCAGCAGTGCCCGGGACATCGGCGGCGAGCAGTACTTC
CDR3: CASSARDIGGEQYF

size: few
V: TRBV14
J: TRBJ1-4
D: .
DNA: TGTGCCAGCAGCCCACAGGGCCCCAACGAAAAACTGTTTTTT
CDR3: CASSPQGPNEKLFF

size: .
V: TRBV4-1
J: TRBJ1-2
D: .
DNA: TGCGCCAGCAGCCAAGAGGAAGGAGACAACTATGGCTACACCTTC
CDR3: CASSQEEGDNYGYTF

size: .
V: TRBV7-2
J: TRBJ1-3
D: .
DNA: TGTGCCAGCAGCGGTCAGGGGTATGGGAATGGAAACACCATATATTTT
CDR3: CASSGQGYGNGNTIYF

size: few
V: TRBV15
J: TRBJ1-2
D: .
DNA: TGTGCCACCAGCAGAGATCAGACTAACTATGGCTACACCTTC
CDR3: CATSRDQTNYGYTF

size: .
V: TRBV29-1
J: TRBJ2-5
D: .
DNA: TGCAGCTCCTATTCGGGGGAAGAGACCCAGTACTTC
CDR3: CSSYSGEETQYF

size: .
V: TRBV4-1
J: TRBJ2-7
D: TRBD1
DNA: TGCGCCAGCAGCCAGGAGTCCGGGACAGGGAAGTACTTC
CDR3: CASSQESGTGKYF

size: .
V: TRBV25-1
J: TRBJ1-4
D: TRBD1
DNA: TGTGCCAGCAGTGAGAGGACAGGGCATGCGGAAAAACTGTTTTTT
CDR3: CASSERTGHAEKLFF

size: many
V: TRBV4-1
J: TRBJ1-1
D: .
DNA: TGCGCCAGCAGCCCCGCCCCGGACGGGAGGAACACTGAAGCTTTCTTT
CDR3: CASSPAPDGRNTEAFF

size: few
V: TRBV4-2
J: TRBJ2-5
D: .
DNA: TGTGCCAGCAGCCAAGATCGGGCGGGGAGCCAAGAGACCCAGTACTTC
CDR3: CASSQDRAGSQETQYF

size: few
V: TRBV7-9
J: TRBJ2-7
D: TRBD1
DNA: TGTGCCAGCAGCTTAGCGGGGACAGAATACGAGCAGTACTTC
CDR3: CASSLAGTEYEQYF

size: .
V: TRBV14
J: TRBJ2-2
D: .
DNA: TGTGCCAGTGCGGCGAGGCAGGGGACCGGGGAGCTGTTTTTT
CDR3: CASAARQGTGELFF

size: few
V: TRBV28
J: TRBJ2-4
D: TRBD1
DNA: TGTGCCAGCAGCTCCCTGGGACAGCAACTAGCCAAAAACATTCAGTACTTC
CDR3: CASSSLGQQLAKNIQYF

size: .
V: TRBV7-2
J: TRBJ2-7
D: .
DNA: TGTGCCAGCAGCCGGACCTCCTACGAGCAGTACTTC
CDR3: CASSRTSYEQYF

size: .
V: TRBV7-2
J: TRBJ1-2
D: TRBD1
DNA: TGTGCCAGCAGGCCGGGACAGAACCTTTATGGCTACACCTTC
CDR3: CASRPGQNLYGYTF

size: .
V: TRBV9
J: TRBJ2-1
D: .
DNA: TGTGCCAGCAGCCCCCCCGGGGGGCACTTCTACAATGAGCAGTTCTTC
CDR3: CASSPPGGHFYNEQFF

size: many
V: TRBV7-9
J: TRBJ2-5
D: .
DNA: TGTGCCAGCAGCCTGGGGTTGGGCAGAATTCAAGAGACCCAGTACTTC
CDR3: CASSLGLGRIQETQYF

size: few
V: TRBV27
J: TRBJ1-6
D: .
DNA: TGTGCCAGCAGTTTATCATCCACTGGTGGATGGTCACCCCTCCACTTT
CDR3: CASSLSSTGGWSPLHF

size: .
V: TRBV6-1
J: TRBJ1-1
D: .
DNA: TGTGCCAGCAGTGAAAGGCAGAACACTGAAGCTTTCTTT
CDR3: CASSERQNTEAFF

size: few
V: TRBV27
J: TRBJ2-7
D: TRBD2
DNA: TGTGCCAGCAGACCTCAGACTAGCGGGGGACGCGAGCAGTACTTC
CDR3: CASRPQTSGGREQYF

size: .
V: TRBV2
J: TRBJ2-7
D: .
DNA: TGTGCCAGCCAGAGGGGGACAAGCTCCTACGAGCAGTACTTC
CDR3: CASQRGTSSYEQYF

size: .
V: TRBV30
J: TRBJ2-1
D: .
DNA: TGTGCCTGGAGCTCGACTGCCTACAATGAGCAGTTCTTC
CDR3: CAWSSTAYNEQFF

size: many
V: TRBV6-5
J: TRBJ1-4
D: .
DNA: TGTGCCAGCAGCCCGGGAATGAGCATCTATGAAAAACTGTTTTTT
CDR3: CASSPGMSIYEKLFF

size: few
V: TRBV7-2
J: TRBJ1-4
D: .
DNA: TGTGCCAGCAGCTTAGGGATCTCGGGGGAAAAACTGTTTTTT
CDR3: CASSLGISGEKLFF

size: .
V: TRBV2
J: TRBJ2-1
D: TRBD2
DNA: TGTGCCAGCAGTGAAAGAACTAGCGGGGGCAGTGAGCAGTTCTTC
CDR3: CASSERTSGGSEQFF

size: .
V: TRBV11-2
J: TRBJ1-3
D: .
DNA: TGTGCCAGCAGCTTAGGGACATACATCTCTGGAAACACCATATATTTT
CDR3: CASSLGTYISGNTIYF

size: many
V: TRBV5-4
J: TRBJ2-3
D: .
DNA: TGTGCCAGCAGCGCGAAGTCTTCGCGAGATACGCAGTATTTT
CDR3: CASSAKSSRDTQYF

size: .
V: TRBV7-6
J: TRBJ1-6
D: TRBD1
DNA: TGTGCCAGCAGCTACGGACAGGGGGCCTCACCCCTCCACTTT
CDR3: CASSYGQGASPLHF

size: .
V: TRBV9
J: TRBJ1-2
D: .
DNA: TGTGCCAGCAGCCCGGACAGCCCCTACTATGGCTACACCTTC
CDR3: CASSPDSPYYGYTF

size: few
V: TRBV7-9
J: TRBJ1-1
D: TRBD1
DNA: TGTGCCAGCAGCCCCCGACAGGGGACCACTGAAGCTTTCTTT
CDR3: CASSPRQGTTEAFF

size: few
V: TRBV10-3
J: TRBJ2-4
D: .
DNA: TGTGCCATCAGTGTTGACCTAGCCAAAAACATTCAGTACTTC
CDR3: CAISVDLAKNIQYF

size: .
V: TRBV5-1
J: TRBJ1-1
D: .
DNA: TGCGCCAGCAGCCCAGGTAGGGGACCGAACACTGAAGCTTTCTTT
CDR3: CASSPGRGPNTEAFF

size: .
V: TRBV5-1
J: TRBJ2-3
D: .
DNA: TGCGCCAGCAGCTTGGGGCAGGCCACAGATACGCAGTATTTT
CDR3: CASSLGQATDTQYF

size: .
V: TRBV6-6
J: TRBJ2-5
D: .
DNA: TGTGCCAGCAGTGAGCGAGGACAGAAAGAGACCCAGTACTTC
CDR3: CASSERGQKETQYF

size: few
V: TRBV12-5
J: TRBJ2-5
D: .
DNA: TGTGCTAGTGGTTTGATCCTCTCGGCAGCCAAAGAGACCCAGTACTTC
CDR3: CASGLILSAAKETQYF

size: .
V: TRBV5-1
J: TRBJ2-2
D: TRBD1
DNA: TGCGCCAGCAGCTTGGCCGGGACAGGGACGGACGGGGAGCTGTTTTTT
CDR3: CASSLAGTGTDGELFF

size: .
V: TRBV4-1
J: TRBJ1-4
D: .
DNA: TGCGCCAGCAGCACCCGGGACGGCCCAAGGGAAAAACTGTTTTTT
CDR3: CASSTRDGPREKLFF

size: .
V: TRBV5-1
J: TRBJ2-7
D: .
DNA: TGCGCCAGCAGCTTGGCCTACGAGCAGTACTTC
CDR3: CASSLAYEQYF

size: few
V: TRBV30
J: TRBJ1-2
D: .
DNA: TGTGCCTGGAGTGTAGCCCCCACAGGGCTCAATGGCTACACCTTC
CDR3: CAWSVAPTGLNGYTF

size: few
V: TRBV30
J: TRBJ2-1
D: TRBD1
DNA: TGTGCCTGGAGCGCACGGGACAGGGCAAATGAGCAGTTCTTC
CDR3: CAWSARDRANEQFF